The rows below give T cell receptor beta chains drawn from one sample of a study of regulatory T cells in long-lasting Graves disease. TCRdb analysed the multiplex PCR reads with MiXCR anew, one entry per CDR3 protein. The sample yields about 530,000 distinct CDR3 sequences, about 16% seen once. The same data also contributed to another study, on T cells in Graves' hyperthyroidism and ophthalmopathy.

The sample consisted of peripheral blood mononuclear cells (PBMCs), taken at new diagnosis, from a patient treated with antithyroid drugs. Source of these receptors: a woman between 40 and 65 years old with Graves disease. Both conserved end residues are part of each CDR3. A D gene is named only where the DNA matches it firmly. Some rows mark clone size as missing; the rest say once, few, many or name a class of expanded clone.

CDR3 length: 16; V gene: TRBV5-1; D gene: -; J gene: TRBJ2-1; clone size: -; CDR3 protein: CASSLVGSGKNNEQFF; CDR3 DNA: TGTGCCAGCAGCTTGGTAGGTAGCGGAAAGAACAATGAGCAGTTCTTC
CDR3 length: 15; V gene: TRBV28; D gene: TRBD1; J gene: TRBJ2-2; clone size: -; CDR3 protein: CASRGQGATTGELFF; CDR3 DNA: TGTGCCAGCAGGGGTCAGGGGGCGACGACCGGGGAGCTGTTTTTT
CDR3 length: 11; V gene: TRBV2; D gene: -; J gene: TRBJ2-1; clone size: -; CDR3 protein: CASIGSNEQFF; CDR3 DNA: TGTGCCAGCATCGGGTCAAATGAGCAGTTCTTC
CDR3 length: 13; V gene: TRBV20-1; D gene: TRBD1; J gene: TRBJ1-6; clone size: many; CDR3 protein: CSAPGQGNSPLHF; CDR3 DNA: TGCAGTGCTCCGGGACAGGGAAACTCACCCCTCCACTTT
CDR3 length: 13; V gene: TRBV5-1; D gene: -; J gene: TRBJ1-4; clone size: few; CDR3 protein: CASSPGENEKLFF; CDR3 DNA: TGTGCCAGCAGCCCCGGGGAGAATGAAAAACTGTTTTTT
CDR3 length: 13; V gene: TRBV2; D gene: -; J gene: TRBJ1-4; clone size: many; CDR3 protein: CASSGQANEKLFF; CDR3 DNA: TGTGCCAGCAGTGGACAGGCTAATGAAAAACTGTTTTTT
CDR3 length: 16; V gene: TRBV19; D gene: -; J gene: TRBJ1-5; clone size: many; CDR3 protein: CASSIDSIGGDQPQHF; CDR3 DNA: TGTGCCAGTAGTATAGACAGCATCGGAGGGGATCAGCCCCAGCATTTT
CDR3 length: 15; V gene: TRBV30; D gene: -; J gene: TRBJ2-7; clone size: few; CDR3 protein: CAWSVFGVTPYEQYF; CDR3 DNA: TGTGCCTGGAGTGTATTTGGAGTTACTCCCTACGAGCAGTACTTC
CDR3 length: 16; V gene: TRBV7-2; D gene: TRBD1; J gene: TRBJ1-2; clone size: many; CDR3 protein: CASSPVGRLGGLSVLF; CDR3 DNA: TGTGCCAGCAGCCCCGTGGGAAGGTTAGGGGGCTTGAGCGTGCTCTTC
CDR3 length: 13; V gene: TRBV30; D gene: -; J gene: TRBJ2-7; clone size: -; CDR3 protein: CAWAQGTPSEQYF; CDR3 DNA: TGTGCCTGGGCTCAAGGGACTCCTTCCGAGCAGTACTTC
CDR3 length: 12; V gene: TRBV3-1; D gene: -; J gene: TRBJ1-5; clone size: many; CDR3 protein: CASSQVDQPQHF; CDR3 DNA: TGTGCCAGCAGCCAAGTAGATCAGCCCCAGCATTTT
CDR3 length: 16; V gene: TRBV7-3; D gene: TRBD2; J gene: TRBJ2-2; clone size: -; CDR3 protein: CASSYAGGANTGELFF; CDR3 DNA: TGTGCCAGCAGTTACGCCGGGGGGGCGAACACCGGGGAGCTGTTTTTT
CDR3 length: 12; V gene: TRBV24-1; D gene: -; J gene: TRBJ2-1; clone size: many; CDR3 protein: CATEGVYNEQFF; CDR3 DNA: TGTGCCACCGAGGGAGTATACAATGAGCAGTTCTTC
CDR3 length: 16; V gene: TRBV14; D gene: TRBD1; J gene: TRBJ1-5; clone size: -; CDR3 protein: CASSQVEGARNQPQHF; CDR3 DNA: TGTGCCAGCAGCCAAGTTGAGGGGGCGCGCAATCAGCCCCAGCATTTT